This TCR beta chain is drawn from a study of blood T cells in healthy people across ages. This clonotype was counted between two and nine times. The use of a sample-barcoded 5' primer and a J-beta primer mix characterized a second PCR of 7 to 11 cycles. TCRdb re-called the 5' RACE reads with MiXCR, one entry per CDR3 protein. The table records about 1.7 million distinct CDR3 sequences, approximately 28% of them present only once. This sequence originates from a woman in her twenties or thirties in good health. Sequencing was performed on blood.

The CDR3 here is CASRYLLGGSEKLFF. The CDR3 region has the DNA TGCGCCAGCCGGTACCTTCTCGGGGGTAGCGAAAAACTGTTTTTT. The J gene is TRBJ1-4, the V gene TRBV5-1; tentative D call: TRBD1 (5 bases). Germline-derived CDR1 and CDR2 are SGHRS and YFSETQ. V shed 7 bases and J shed 8 bases, with 21 bases lying between them. The CDR3 is 15 residues long.